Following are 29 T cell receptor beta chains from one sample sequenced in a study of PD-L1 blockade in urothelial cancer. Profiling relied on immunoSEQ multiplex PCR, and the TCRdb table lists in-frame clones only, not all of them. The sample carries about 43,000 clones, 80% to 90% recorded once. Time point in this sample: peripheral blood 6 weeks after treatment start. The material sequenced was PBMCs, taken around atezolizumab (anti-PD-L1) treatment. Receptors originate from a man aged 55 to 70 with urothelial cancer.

The CDR3 DNA reads as TGTGCCAGTTTGAGCCAGGACACTGAAGCTTTCTTT. This sequence encodes CASLSQDTEAFF. The chain combines TRBV19 with TRBJ1-1; D is unresolved. The CDR3 runs 12 residues. Germline values: CDR1 LNHDA, CDR2 SQIVND (reference sequence). V was shortened by 8 bases and J by 3 bases, with 10 bases between the two germline ends.

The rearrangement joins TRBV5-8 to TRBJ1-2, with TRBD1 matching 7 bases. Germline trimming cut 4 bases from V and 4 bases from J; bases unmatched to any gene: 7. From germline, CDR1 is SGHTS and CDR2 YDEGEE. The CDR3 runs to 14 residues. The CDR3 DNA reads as TGTGCCAGCAGCCCTACGGGACAGCTCTATGGCTACACCTTC. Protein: CASSPTGQLYGYTF.

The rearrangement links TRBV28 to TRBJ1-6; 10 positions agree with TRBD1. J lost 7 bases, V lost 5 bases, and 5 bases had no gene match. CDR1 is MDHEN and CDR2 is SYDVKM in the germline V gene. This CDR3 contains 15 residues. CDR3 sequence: CASSGWTGGNSPLHF. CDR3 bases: TGTGCCAGCAGTGGGTGGACAGGGGGAAATTCACCCCTCCACTTT.

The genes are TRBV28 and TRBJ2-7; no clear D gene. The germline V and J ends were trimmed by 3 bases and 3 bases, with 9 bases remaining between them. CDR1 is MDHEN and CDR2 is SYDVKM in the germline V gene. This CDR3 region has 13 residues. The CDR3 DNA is TGTGCCAGCAGTTTGAGGAACCTCTACGAGCAGTACTTC. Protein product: CASSLRNLYEQYF.

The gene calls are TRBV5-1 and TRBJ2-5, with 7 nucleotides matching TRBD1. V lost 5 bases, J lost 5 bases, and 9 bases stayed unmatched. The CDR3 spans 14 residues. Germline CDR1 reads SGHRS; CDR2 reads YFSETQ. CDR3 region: CASSYGLGGETQYF. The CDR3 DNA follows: TGCGCCAGCAGTTATGGATTAGGGGGCGAGACCCAGTACTTC. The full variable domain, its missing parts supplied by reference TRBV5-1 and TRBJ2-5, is KAGVTQTPRYLIKTRGQQVTLSCSPISGHRSVSWYQQTPGQGLQFLFEYFSETQRNKGNFPGRFSGRQFSNSRSEMNVSTLELGDSALYLCASSYGLGGETQYFGPGTRLLVL.

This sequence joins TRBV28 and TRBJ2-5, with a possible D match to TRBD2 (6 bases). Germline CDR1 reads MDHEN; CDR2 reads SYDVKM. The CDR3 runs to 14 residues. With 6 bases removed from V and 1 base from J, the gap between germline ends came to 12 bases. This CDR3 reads CASRVGGVQETQYF. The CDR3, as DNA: TGTGCCAGCAGAGTGGGGGGAGTCCAAGAGACCCAGTACTTC.

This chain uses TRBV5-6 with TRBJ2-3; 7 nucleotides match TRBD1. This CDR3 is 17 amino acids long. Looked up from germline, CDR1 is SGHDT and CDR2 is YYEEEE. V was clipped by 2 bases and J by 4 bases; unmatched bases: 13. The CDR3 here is CASSFFDRVTGADTQYF. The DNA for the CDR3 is TGTGCCAGCAGCTTCTTTGACAGGGTCACAGGGGCAGATACGCAGTATTTT.

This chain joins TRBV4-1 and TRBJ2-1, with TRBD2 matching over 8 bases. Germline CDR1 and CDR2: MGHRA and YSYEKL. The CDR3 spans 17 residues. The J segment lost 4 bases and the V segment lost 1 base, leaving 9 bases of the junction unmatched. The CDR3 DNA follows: TGCGCCAGCAGCCAAGGCGTTCCGCTAGCGGGTTACAATGAGCAGTTCTTC. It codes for CASSQGVPLAGYNEQFF.

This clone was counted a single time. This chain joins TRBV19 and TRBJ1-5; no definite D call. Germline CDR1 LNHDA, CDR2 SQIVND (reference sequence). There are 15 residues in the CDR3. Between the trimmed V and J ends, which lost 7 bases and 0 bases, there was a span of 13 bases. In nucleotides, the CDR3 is TGTGCCAGTATCGACGGTCGGGGTAGCAATCAGCCCCAGCATTTT. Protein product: CASIDGRGSNQPQHF. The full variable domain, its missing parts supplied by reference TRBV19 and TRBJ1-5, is DGGITQSPKYLFRKEGQNVTLSCEQNLNHDAMYWYRQDPGQGLRLIYYSQIVNDFQKGDIAEGYSVSREKKESFPLTVTSAQKNPTAFYLCASIDGRGSNQPQHFGDGTRLSIL.

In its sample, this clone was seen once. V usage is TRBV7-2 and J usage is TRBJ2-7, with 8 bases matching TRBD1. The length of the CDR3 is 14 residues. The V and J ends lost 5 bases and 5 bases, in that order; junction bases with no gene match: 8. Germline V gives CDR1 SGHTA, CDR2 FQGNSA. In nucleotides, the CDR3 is TGTGCCAGCAGCGGCCGGACAGGGTCGGACGAGCAGTACTTC. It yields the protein CASSGRTGSDEQYF.

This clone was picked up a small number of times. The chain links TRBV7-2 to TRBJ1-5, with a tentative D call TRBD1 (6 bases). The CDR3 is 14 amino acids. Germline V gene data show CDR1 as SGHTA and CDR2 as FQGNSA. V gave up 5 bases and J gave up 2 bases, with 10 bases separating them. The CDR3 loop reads CASSLRQGNQPQHF. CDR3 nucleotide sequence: TGTGCCAGCAGCCTAAGACAGGGCAATCAGCCCCAGCATTTT.

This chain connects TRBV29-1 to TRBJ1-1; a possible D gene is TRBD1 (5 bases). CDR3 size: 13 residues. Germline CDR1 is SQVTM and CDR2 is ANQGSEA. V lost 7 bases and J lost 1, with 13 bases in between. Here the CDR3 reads CSGGQVSNTEAFF. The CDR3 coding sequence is TGCAGCGGGGGCCAGGTATCGAACACTGAAGCTTTCTTT.

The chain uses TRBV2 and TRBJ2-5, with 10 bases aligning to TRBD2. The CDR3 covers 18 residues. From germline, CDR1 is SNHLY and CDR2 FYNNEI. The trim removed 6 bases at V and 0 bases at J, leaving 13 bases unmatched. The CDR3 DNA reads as TGTGCCAGCAGACGGGCTAGCGGGGGCCCTAGGTACCAAGAGACCCAGTACTTC. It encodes CASRRASGGPRYQETQYF. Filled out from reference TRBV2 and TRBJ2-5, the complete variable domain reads EPEVTQTPSHQVTQMGQEVILRCVPISNHLYFYWYRQILGQKVEFLVSFYNNEISEKSEIFDDQFSVERPDGSNFTLKIRSTKLEDSAMYFCASRRASGGPRYQETQYFGPGTRLLVL.

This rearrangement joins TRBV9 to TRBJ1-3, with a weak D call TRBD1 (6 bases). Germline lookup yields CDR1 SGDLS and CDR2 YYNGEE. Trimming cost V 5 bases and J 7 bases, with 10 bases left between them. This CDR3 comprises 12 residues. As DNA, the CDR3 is TGTGCCAGCAGTCCTCAGGGGAACACCATATATTTT. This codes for CASSPQGNTIYF.

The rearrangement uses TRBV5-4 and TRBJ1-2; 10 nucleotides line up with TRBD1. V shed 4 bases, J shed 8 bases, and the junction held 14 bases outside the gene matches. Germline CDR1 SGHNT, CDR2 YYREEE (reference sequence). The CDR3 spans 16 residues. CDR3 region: CASSLRDRGRVRGYTF. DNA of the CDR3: TGTGCCAGCAGCCTCCGGGACAGGGGCCGGGTGAGGGGCTACACCTTC.

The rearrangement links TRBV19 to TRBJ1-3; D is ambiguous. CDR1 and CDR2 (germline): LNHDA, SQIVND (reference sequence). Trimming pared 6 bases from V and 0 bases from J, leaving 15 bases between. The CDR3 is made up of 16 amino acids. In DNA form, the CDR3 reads TGTGCCAGTAGCCGGGGTTTTGCTGTCTCTGGAAACACCATATATTTT. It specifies CASSRGFAVSGNTIYF.

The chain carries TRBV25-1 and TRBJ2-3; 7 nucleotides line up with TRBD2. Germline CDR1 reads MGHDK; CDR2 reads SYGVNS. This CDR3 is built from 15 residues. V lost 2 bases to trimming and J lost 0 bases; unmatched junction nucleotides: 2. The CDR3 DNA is TGTGCCAGCAGTGAAGAAGCGGGGAGCACAGATACGCAGTATTTT. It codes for CASSEEAGSTDTQYF.

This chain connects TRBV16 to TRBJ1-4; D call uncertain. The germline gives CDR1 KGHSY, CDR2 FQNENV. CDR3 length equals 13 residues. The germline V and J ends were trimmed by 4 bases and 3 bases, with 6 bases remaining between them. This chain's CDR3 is CASSRGPNEKLFF. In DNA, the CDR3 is TGTGCCAGCAGCCGAGGTCCTAATGAAAAACTGTTTTTT.

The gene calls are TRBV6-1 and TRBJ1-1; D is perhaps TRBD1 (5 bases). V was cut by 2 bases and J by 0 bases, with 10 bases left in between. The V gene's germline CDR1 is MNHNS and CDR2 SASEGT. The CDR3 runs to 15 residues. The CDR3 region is CASSEQGRVNTEAFF. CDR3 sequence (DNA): TGTGCCAGCAGTGAACAGGGAAGGGTGAACACTGAAGCTTTCTTT.

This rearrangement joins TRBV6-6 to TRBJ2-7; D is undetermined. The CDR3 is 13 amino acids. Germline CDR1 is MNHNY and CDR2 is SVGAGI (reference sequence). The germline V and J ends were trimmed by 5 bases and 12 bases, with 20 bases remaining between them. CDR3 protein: CASSLQADSPLYF. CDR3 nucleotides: TGTGCCAGCAGTCTTCAGGCAGATTCTCCATTGTACTTC.

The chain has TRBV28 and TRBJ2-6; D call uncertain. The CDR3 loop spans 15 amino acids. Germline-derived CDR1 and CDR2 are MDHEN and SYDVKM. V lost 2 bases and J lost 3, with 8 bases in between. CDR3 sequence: CASSLRLDGANVLTF. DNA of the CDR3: TGTGCCAGCAGTTTAAGACTGGATGGGGCCAACGTCCTGACTTTC.

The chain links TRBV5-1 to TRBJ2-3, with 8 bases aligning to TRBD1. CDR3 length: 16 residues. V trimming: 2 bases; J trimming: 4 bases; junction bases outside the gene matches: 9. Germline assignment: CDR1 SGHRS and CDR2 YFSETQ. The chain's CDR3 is CASSFGGQGSSDTQYF. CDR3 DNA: TGCGCCAGCAGCTTCGGAGGACAGGGCAGTTCAGATACGCAGTATTTT.

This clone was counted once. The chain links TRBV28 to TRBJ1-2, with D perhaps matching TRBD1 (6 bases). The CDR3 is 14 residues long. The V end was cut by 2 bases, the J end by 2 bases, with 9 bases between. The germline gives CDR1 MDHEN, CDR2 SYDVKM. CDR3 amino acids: CASSLTGTNYGYTF. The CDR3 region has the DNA TGTGCCAGCAGTTTAACAGGGACGAACTATGGCTACACCTTC.

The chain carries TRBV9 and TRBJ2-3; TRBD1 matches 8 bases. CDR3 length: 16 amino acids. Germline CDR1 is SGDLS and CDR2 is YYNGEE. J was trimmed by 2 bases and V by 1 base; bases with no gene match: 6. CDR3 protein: CASSVQGAPDTDTQYF. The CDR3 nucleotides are TGTGCCAGCAGCGTACAGGGGGCCCCTGACACAGATACGCAGTATTTT.

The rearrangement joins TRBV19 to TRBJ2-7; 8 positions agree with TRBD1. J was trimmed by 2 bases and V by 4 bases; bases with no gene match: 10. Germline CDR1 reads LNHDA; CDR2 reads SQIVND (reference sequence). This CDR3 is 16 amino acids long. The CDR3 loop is CASSKKTGGVTYEQYF. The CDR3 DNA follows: TGTGCCAGTAGTAAGAAAACAGGGGGAGTAACCTACGAGCAGTACTTC.

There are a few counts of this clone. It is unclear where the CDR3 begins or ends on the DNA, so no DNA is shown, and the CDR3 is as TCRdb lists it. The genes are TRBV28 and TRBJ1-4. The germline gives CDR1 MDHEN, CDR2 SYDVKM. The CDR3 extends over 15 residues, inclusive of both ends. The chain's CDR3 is CATCDQDFGNEKLFF.

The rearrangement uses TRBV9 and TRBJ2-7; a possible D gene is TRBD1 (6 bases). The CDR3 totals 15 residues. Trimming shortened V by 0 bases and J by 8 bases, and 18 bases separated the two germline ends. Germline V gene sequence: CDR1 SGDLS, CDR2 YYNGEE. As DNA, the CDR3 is TGTGCCAGCAGCGTAGTAGTTCACAGGGTTAGGAAGCAGTACTTC. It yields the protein CASSVVVHRVRKQYF. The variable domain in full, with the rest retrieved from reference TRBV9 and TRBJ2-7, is DSGVTQTPKHLITATGQRVTLRCSPRSGDLSVYWYQQSLDQGLQFLIQYYNGEERAKGNILERFSAQQFPDLHSELNLSSLELGDSALYFCASSVVVHRVRKQYFGPGTRLTVT.

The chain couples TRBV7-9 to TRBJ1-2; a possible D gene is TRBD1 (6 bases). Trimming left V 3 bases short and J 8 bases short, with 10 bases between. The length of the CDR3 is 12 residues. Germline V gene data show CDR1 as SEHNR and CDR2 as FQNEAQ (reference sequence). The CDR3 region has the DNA TGTGCCAGCAGCTTTCACAGGGACGGCTACACCTTC. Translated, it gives CASSFHRDGYTF.

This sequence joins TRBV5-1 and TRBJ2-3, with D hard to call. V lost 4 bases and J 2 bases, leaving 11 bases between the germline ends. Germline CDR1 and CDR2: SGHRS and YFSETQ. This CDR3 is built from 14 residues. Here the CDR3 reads CASSPAVNTDTQYF. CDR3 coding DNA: TGCGCCAGCAGCCCCGCAGTAAACACAGATACGCAGTATTTT.